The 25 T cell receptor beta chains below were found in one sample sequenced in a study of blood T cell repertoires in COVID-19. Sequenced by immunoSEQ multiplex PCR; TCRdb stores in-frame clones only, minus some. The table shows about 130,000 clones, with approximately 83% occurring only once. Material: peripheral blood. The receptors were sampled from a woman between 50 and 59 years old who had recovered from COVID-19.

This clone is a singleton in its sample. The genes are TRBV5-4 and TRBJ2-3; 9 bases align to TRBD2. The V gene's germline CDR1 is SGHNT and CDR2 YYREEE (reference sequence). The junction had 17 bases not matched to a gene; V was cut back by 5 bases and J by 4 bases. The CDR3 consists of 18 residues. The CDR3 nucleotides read TGTGCCAGCAGGCGCGAAATGTCGACTAGCGGAGGATCAGATACGCAGTATTTT. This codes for CASRREMSTSGGSDTQYF. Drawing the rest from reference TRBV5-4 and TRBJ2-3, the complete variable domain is ETGVTQSPTHLIKTRGQQVTLRCSSQSGHNTVSWYQQALGQGPQFIFQYYREEENGRGNFPPRFSGLQFPNYSSELNVNALELDDSALYLCASRREMSTSGGSDTQYFGPGTRLTVL.

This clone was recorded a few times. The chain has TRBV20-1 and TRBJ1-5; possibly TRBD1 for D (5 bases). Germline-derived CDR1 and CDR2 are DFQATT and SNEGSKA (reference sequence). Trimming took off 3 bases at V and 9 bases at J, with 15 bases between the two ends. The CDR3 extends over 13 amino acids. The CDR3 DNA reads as TGCAGTGCTAGTTCTGGGGGGGGGACGCCCCAGCATTTT. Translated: CSASSGGGTPQHF.

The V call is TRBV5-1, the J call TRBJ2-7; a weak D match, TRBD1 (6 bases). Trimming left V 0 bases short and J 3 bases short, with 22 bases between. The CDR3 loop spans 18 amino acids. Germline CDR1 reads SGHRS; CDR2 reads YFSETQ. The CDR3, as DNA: TGCGCCAGCAGCTTGGGCCCAGGGGTCGAGGATGGGCTCTACGAGCAGTACTTC. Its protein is CASSLGPGVEDGLYEQYF.

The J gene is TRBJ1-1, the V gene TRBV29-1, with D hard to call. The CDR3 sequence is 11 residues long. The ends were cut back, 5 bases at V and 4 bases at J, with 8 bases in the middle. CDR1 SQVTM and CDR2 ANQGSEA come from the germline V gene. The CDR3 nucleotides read TGCAGCGTTTGTTTGGCCACTGAAGCTTTCTTT. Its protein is CSVCLATEAFF.

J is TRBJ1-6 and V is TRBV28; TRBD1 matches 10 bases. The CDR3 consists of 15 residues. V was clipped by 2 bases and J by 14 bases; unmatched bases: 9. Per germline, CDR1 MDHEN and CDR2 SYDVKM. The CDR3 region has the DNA TGTGCCAGCAGTTTAGTGGGACAGGGGAGAGTAACCCTCCACTTT. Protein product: CASSLVGQGRVTLHF.

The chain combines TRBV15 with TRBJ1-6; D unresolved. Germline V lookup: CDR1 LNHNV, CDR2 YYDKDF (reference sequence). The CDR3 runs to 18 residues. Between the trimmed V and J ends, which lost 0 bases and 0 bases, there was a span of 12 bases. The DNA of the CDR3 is TGTGCCACCAGCAGAGATCTGGCGGGGAGCTCCTATAATTCACCCCTCCACTTT. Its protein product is CATSRDLAGSSYNSPLHF. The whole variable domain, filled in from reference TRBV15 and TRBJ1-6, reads DAMVIQNPRYQVTQFGKPVTLSCSQTLNHNVMYWYQQKSSQAPKLLFHYYDKDFNNEADTPDNFQSRRPNTSFCFLDIRSPGLGDTAMYLCATSRDLAGSSYNSPLHFGNGTRLTVT.

The CDR3 nucleotides are TGTGCCAGCAGCAAAAACAGGGGACCCGGTTCGGAAGCTTTCTTT. Translated: CASSKNRGPGSEAFF. The chain couples TRBV5-5 to TRBJ1-1, with TRBD1 matching 7 bases. CDR3 length: 15 residues. Germline-derived CDR1 and CDR2 are SGHKS and YYEKEE (reference sequence). Losses at the gene ends were 4 bases for V and 8 bases for J; bases not matched to a gene: 14.

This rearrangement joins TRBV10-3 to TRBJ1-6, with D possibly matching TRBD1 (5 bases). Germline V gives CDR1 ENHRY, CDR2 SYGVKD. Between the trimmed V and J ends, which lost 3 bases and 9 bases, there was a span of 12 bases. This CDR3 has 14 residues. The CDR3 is CAISDDGGFSPLHF. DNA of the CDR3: TGTGCCATCAGTGATGATGGGGGGTTTTCACCCCTCCACTTT.

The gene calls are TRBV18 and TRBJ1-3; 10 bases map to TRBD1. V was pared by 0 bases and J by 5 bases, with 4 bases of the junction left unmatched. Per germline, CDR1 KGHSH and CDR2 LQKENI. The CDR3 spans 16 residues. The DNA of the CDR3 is TGTGCCAGCTCACCACCCGGGACAGGGGCAAGAAACACCATATATTTT. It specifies CASSPPGTGARNTIYF.

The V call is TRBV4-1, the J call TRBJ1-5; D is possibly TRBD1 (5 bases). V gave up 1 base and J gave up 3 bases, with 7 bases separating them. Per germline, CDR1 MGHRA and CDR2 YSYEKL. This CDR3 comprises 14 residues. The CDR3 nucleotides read TGCGCCAGCAGCCAAGGACAGCTCAATCAGCCCCAGCATTTT. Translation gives CASSQGQLNQPQHF.

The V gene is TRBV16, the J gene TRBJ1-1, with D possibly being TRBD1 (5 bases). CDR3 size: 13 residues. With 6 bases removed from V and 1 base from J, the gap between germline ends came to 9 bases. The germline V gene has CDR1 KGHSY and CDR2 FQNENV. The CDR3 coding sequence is TGTGCCAGCAGACTTACAGGGAACACTGAAGCTTTCTTT. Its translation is CASRLTGNTEAFF.

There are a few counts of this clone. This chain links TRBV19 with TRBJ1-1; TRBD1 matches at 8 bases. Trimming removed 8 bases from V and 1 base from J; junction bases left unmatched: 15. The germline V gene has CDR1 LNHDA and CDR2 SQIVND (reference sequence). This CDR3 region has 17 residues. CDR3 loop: CASLPRDRLYQNTEAFF. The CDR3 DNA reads TGTGCCAGTCTCCCCCGGGACAGGCTGTATCAGAACACTGAAGCTTTCTTT.

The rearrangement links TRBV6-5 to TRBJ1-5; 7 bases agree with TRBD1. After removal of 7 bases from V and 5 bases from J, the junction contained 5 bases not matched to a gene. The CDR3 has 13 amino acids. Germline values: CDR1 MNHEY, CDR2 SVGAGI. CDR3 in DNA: TGTGCCAGCATGCCGACAGGGCATCAGCCCCAGCATTTT. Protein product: CASMPTGHQPQHF.

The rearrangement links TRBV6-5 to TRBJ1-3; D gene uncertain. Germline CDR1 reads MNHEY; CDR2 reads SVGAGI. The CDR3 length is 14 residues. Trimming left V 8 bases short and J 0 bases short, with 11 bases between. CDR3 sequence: CASHSLSSGNTIYF. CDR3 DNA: TGTGCCAGCCACAGCCTGAGCTCTGGAAACACCATATATTTT.

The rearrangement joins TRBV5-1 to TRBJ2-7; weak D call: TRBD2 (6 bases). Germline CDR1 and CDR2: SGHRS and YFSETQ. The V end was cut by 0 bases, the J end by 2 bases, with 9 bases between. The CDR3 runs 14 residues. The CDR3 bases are TGCGCCAGCAGCTTGGGGCGGGAACCCTACGAGCAGTACTTC. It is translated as CASSLGREPYEQYF.

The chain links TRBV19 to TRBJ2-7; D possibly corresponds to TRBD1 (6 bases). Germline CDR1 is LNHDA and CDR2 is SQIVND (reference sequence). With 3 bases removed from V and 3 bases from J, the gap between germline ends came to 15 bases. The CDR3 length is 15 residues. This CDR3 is CASSIATGALYEQYF. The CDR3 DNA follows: TGTGCCAGTAGTATTGCGACAGGAGCCCTCTACGAGCAGTACTTC.

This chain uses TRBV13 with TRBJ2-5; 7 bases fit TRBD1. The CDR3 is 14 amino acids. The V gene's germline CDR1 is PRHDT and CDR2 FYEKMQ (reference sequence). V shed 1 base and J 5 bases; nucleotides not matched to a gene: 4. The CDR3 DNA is TGTGCCAGCAGCTTAGTACAGGGGCTGGAGACCCAGTACTTC. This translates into CASSLVQGLETQYF.

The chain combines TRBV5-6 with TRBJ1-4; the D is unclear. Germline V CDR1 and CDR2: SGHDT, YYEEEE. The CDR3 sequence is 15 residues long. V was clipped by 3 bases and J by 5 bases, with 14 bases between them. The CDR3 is CASSSRRGLNEKLFF. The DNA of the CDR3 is TGTGCCAGCAGCTCAAGGCGGGGTCTGAATGAAAAACTGTTTTTT.

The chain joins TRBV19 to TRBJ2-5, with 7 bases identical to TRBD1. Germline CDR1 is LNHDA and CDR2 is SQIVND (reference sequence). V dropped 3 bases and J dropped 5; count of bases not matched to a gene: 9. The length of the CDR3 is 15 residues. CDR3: CASSIGTAPQETQYF. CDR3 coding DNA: TGTGCCAGTAGTATTGGGACAGCGCCTCAGGAGACCCAGTACTTC.

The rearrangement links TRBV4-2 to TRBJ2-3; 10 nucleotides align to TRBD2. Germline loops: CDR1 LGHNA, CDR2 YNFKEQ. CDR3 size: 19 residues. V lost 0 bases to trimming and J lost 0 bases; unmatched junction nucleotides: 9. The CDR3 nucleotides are TGTGCCAGCAGCCAAGATATAGCGGGAGGCTTTTATAGCACAGATACGCAGTATTTT. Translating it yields CASSQDIAGGFYSTDTQYF.

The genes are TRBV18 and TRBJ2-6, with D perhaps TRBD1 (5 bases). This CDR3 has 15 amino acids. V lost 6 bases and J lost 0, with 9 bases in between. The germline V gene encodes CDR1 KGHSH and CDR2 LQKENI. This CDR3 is CASSPRVSGANVLTF. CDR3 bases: TGTGCCAGCTCCCCCAGGGTCTCTGGGGCCAACGTCCTGACTTTC.

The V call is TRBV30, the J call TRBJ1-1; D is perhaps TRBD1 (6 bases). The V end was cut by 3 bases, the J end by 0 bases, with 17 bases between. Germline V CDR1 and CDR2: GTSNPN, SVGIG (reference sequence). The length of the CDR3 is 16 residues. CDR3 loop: CAWRSPGHYMNTEAFF. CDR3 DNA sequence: TGTGCCTGGAGGTCTCCGGGACACTACATGAACACTGAAGCTTTCTTT.

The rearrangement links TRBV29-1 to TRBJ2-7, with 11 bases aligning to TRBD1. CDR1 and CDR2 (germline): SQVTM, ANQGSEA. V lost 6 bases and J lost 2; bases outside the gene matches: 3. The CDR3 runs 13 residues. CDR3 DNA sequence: TGCAGCGTGCGGGACAGGGGGACCTACGAGCAGTACTTC. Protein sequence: CSVRDRGTYEQYF.

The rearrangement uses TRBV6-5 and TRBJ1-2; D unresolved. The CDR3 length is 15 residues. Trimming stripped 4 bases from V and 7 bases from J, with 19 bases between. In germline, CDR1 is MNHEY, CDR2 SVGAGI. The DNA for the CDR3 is TGTGCCAGCAGTTCCCGTGGGAGTCTCTCGCGTGGCTACACCTTC. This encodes CASSSRGSLSRGYTF.

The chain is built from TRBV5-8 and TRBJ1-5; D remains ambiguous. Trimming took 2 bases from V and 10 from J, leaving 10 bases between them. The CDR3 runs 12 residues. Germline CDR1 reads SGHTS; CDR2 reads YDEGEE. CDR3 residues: CASSFPVPPQHF. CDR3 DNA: TGTGCCAGCAGCTTCCCCGTCCCCCCCCAGCATTTT.